This T cell receptor (beta chain) was found in a study of blood T cell repertoires in COVID-19. The CDR3 has 16 residues. Germline CDR1 and CDR2: SGHNT and YYREEE (reference sequence). V gave up 4 bases and J gave up 4 bases; unmatched junction bases: 10. Donors were grouped by their self-reported clinical history. TCRdb's copy holds only in-frame clones and misses some; the assay was immunoSEQ multiplex PCR. The profile shows approximately 140,000 clones, approximately 84% of them singletons. V and J are TRBV5-4 and TRBJ2-2; TRBD1 agrees at 7 bases. The sequence came from a man in his forties with acute COVID-19. Sequencing used PBMCs or T cells enriched from blood (not recorded which). The chain's CDR3 is CASSPMGQQSTGELFF. CDR3 DNA: TGTGCCAGCAGCCCGATGGGACAGCAATCCACCGGGGAGCTGTTTTTT.